This TCR beta chain was recovered during a study of human T cells and chemical hapten exposure. Study details: Diphenylcyclopropenone was administered weekly to the scalp of patients throughout the roughly 25-week study. General study results and limits: Expanded TCRs created a significantly greater count of big CDR3 similarity clusters than controls did.

For this clonotype: Its antigen is undetermined.

Noted time point: pre-sensitization, week 0. Treatment in this sample: therapeutic diphenylcyclopropenone sensitization with weekly scalp DPC. Someone pulled total RNA out of unfractionated whole blood. Individual cDNA molecules each carried unique molecular identifiers attached by the library. MiXCR was run by TCRdb on the RACE reads, yielding one entry per CDR3 protein. The sample has under 300,000 distinct CDR3 sequences; 7% to 10% are singletons. The germline CDR1 and CDR2 sequences are SGHRS and YFSETQ. The CDR3 covers 14 residues. The V and J ends lost 1 base and 4 bases respectively, with 10 bases between them.

Source: whole blood, taken in connection with sensitization to the hapten diphenylcyclopropenone (DPC). This chain connects TRBV5-1 to TRBJ2-3, with TRBD2 as a possible D gene (5 bases). This clonotype originated in a woman in her thirties or forties with alopecia areata. Some clones in this sample may be carry-over from other donors' samples. The CDR3 DNA reads TGCGCCAGCAGCTTGCTGGGAGTGGCAGATACGCAGTATTTT. Its translation: CASSLLGVADTQYF.